The sequence of this T cell receptor beta chain was determined in a study of shared clonotypes between healthy human individuals. Concerning this clone itself: Its antigen is undetermined.

Sequencing used immunoSEQ multiplex PCR; TCRdb keeps in-frame clones, though not all of them. The sample records 2 million to 2.5 million clones, approximately 94% being singletons. This CDR3 is 17 amino acids long. Between the trimmed V and J ends, which lost 2 bases and 0 bases, there was a span of 15 bases. CDR1 and CDR2 (germline): LNHDA, SQIVND (reference sequence). Study results and caveats: Naive subsets generally exceeded memory subsets in estimated richness.

V usage is TRBV19 and J usage is TRBJ2-3, with D perhaps TRBD1 (6 bases). This sequence was found in a man aged 18 to 29 in good health. The sample was naive CD4+ T cells sorted from blood. Indicated subset: CD45RA+ positively selected. CDR3 region: CASSILGTPSSTDTQYF. In DNA, the CDR3 is TGTGCCAGTAGTATACTTGGGACACCGAGTAGCACAGATACGCAGTATTTT. Full variable domain (missing parts from reference TRBV19 and TRBJ2-3): DGGITQSPKYLFRKEGQNVTLSCEQNLNHDAMYWYRQDPGQGLRLIYYSQIVNDFQKGDIAEGYSVSREKKESFPLTVTSAQKNPTAFYLCASSILGTPSSTDTQYFGPGTRLTVL.